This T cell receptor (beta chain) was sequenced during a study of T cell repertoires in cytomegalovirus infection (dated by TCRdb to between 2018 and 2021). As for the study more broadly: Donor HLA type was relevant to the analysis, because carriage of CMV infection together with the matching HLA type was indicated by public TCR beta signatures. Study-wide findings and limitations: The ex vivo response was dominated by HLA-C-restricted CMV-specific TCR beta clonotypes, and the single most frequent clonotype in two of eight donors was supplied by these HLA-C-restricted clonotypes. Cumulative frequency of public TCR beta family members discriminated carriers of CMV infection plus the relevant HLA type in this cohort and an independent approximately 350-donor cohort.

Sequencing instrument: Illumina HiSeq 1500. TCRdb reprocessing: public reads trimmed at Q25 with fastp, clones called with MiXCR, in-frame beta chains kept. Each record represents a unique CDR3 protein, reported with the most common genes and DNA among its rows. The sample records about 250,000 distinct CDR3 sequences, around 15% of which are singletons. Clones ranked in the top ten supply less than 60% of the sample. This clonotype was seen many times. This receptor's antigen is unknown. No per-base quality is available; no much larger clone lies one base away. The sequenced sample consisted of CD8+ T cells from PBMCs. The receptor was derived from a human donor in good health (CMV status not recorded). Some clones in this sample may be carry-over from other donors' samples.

The CDR3 region: CASSLDPSGGSSTDTQYF. The nucleotide sequence is given as TGTGCCAGCAGCTTAGATCCTAGCGGGGGGAGTAGCACAGATACGCAGTATTTT. This receptor chain uses TRBV7-2 and TRBJ2-3, with 11 bases aligning to TRBD2. Sequences SGHTA (CDR1) and FQGNSA (CDR2) are obtained from the germline V gene. The CDR3 runs 18 amino acids, cysteine and phenylalanine included. Solely the CDR3 DNA is kept, with 54 bases framed from the first base. V lost 1 base and J lost 0 bases, and the count of bases not matched to a germline gene is 6.